This TCR beta chain was recovered during a study of blood T cell repertoires in COVID-19. Study overall: There were acute and convalescent COVID-19 samples, and they came from the United States, Italy and Spain.

Repertoires were generated with immunoSEQ multiplex PCR, while TCRdb's copy carries only in-frame clones and drops some. The top ten hold around 4.6% of the sample, which has hundreds of thousands of clones, about 83% seen once. This clonotype was sampled from a woman in her 50s who had been exposed to COVID-19. The specimen was PBMCs or T cells enriched from blood (not recorded which).

The CDR3 loop is CASSPEGNPFTYEQYF. The CDR3 bases are TGTGCCAGCTCACCGGAGGGCAACCCCTTCACCTACGAGCAGTACTTC. This chain uses TRBV18 with TRBJ2-7, with D possibly being TRBD2 (6 bases). CDR1 is KGHSH, CDR2 LQKENI, per germline. The CDR3 length is 16 residues. V dropped 3 bases and J dropped 2 bases, with 17 bases sitting between them.